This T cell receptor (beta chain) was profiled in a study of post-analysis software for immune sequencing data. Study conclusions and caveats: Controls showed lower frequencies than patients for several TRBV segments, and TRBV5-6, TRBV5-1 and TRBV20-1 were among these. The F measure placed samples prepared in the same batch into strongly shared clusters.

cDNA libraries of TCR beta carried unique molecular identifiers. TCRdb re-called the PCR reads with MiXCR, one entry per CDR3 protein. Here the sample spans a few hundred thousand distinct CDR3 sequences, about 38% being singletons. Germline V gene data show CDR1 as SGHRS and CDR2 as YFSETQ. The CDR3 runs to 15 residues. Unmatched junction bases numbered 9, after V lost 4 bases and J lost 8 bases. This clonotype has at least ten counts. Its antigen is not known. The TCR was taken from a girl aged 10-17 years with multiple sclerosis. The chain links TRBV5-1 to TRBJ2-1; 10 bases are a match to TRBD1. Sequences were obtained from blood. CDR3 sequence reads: CASSPGTGVVDEQFF. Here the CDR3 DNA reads TGCGCCAGCAGCCCCGGGACAGGGGTAGTAGATGAGCAGTTCTTC. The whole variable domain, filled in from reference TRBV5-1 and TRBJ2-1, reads KAGVTQTPRYLIKTRGQQVTLSCSPISGHRSVSWYQQTPGQGLQFLFEYFSETQRNKGNFPGRFSGRQFSNSRSEMNVSTLELGDSALYLCASSPGTGVVDEQFFGPGTRLTVL.